Listed here is a single T cell receptor (beta chain). Its antigen remains unknown. The time point was: cycle 4 day 1 (C4D1), after less than seven weeks of nivolumab. Brentuximab vedotin exposure varied among the patients, all of whom had relapsed after autologous stem cell transplantation. TCRdb's copy holds only in-frame clones and misses some; the assay was immunoSEQ multiplex PCR. The sample gives about 89,000 clones, 75% to 95% of which show up once; approximately 2.9% is in the top ten. Germline assignment: CDR1 LNHDA and CDR2 SQIVND (reference sequence). The CDR3 has 12 amino acids. The sample originates from a study of PD-1 blockade in classical Hodgkin lymphoma. The study, taken as a whole, reports: Factors driving the repertoire differences, possibly disease activity or prior therapy, remain undefined. For complete responders, baseline diversity was comparable to that of newly diagnosed patients.

The source material was peripheral blood mononuclear cells (PBMCs), sampled before the fourth cycle of nivolumab. J is TRBJ2-3 and V is TRBV19, with D perhaps being TRBD1 or TRBD2 (7 bases each). The sequence was collected from a human donor with classical Hodgkin lymphoma. The CDR3 bases are TGTACAGGGAGGGGGCCCCGGGATACGCAGTATTTT. This encodes CTGRGPRDTQYF.